Shown below are 30 T cell receptor beta chains from a single sample sequenced in a study of cytomegalovirus exposure and HLA in healthy donors (dated by TCRdb to about 2017). Library construction relied on the immunoSEQ multiplex PCR assay. A mixture of 60 forward primers for TCR Vbeta segments and 13 reverse primers for TCR Jbeta segments was used in the multiplex PCR. What TCRdb holds here is the immuneACCESS table cut down to in-frame rearrangements. Part of the clones is not present; checked against another copy, under half of the missing clones reflect an unresolved V gene, and the others are unexplained. The sample table lists fewer than 140,000 clones, about 81% of them with a count of one. Of the sample, around 2.8% falls within the top ten clones. Sequences were obtained from PBMCs. These receptors all stem from a male donor in good health and CMV-seropositive.

This chain links TRBV6-6 with TRBJ2-3; 10 positions match TRBD2. The CDR3 is made up of 16 amino acids. V was pared by 2 bases and J by 2 bases, with 4 bases of the junction left unmatched. CDR1 and CDR2 (germline): MNHNY, SVGAGI (reference sequence). The CDR3 reads CASSYQRGGNTDTQYF. CDR3 DNA sequence: TGTGCCAGCAGTTACCAGCGGGGGGGAAACACAGATACGCAGTATTTT.

This chain connects TRBV4-1 to TRBJ2-1, with 10 bases fitting TRBD2. V shed 2 bases and J 7 bases; nucleotides not matched to a gene: 14. The CDR3 has 18 residues. Germline loops: CDR1 MGHRA, CDR2 YSYEKL. CDR3 bases: TGCGCCAGCAGCCAAACGGTGGTAGCGGGGGGTATTTCGAATGAGCAGTTCTTC. This gives the protein CASSQTVVAGGISNEQFF.

The V gene is TRBV6-1, the J gene TRBJ2-7; possibly TRBD2 for D (6 bases). The CDR3 runs to 17 residues. Germline CDR1 is MNHNS and CDR2 is SASEGT. Trimming removed 4 bases from V and 0 bases from J, with 19 bases in between. In DNA, the CDR3 is TGTGCCAGCAGTGCATTCAATAGCGGCCAGAGCTCCTACGAGCAGTACTTC. It is translated as CASSAFNSGQSSYEQYF.

This clone was counted a single time. V usage is TRBV7-9 and J usage is TRBJ2-5; TRBD1 aligns across 10 bases. The J segment lost 1 base and the V segment lost 0 bases, leaving 5 bases of the junction unmatched. The CDR3 covers 17 residues. Germline V gene lookup returns CDR1 SEHNR and CDR2 FQNEAQ (reference sequence). The CDR3 nucleotides read TGTGCCAGCAGCTTAGCCGGGACAGGGGCCCTCCAAGAGACCCAGTACTTC. It codes for CASSLAGTGALQETQYF. Complete variable domain (other parts from reference TRBV7-9 and TRBJ2-5): DTGVSQNPRHKITKRGQNVTFRCDPISEHNRLYWYRQTLGQGPEFLTYFQNEAQLEKSRLLSDRFSAERPKGSFSTLEIQRTEQGDSAMYLCASSLAGTGALQETQYFGPGTRLLVL.

This chain connects TRBV28 to TRBJ1-2; 9 bases fit TRBD1. CDR1 is MDHEN and CDR2 is SYDVKM in the germline V gene. J lost 8 bases, V lost 5 bases, and 12 bases had no gene match. The CDR3 contains 15 residues. The CDR3 is CASSTRDREFWGYTF. The CDR3 DNA reads TGTGCCAGCAGTACTAGGGACAGGGAATTTTGGGGCTACACCTTC.

The genes are TRBV7-3 and TRBJ1-2; D perhaps matches TRBD1 (6 bases). CDR1 is SGHTA, CDR2 FQGTGA, per germline. CDR3 length: 13 amino acids. V lost 5 bases to trimming and J lost 8 bases, with 15 bases between them. This CDR3 is CASSLRGGRGYTF. The CDR3 DNA reads as TGTGCCAGCAGCCTTCGGGGGGGCCGCGGCTACACCTTC.

The chain joins TRBV7-3 to TRBJ2-5; TRBD2 matches 8 bases. The CDR3 runs 18 residues. The germline V gene has CDR1 SGHTA and CDR2 FQGTGA. V was pared by 1 base and J by 9 bases, with 19 bases of the junction left unmatched. CDR3 bases: TGTGCCAGCAGCTTAATGGGGGTCGGGGGGGGCGCGAGTTCTTCCCAGTACTTC. Translating it yields CASSLMGVGGGASSSQYF. Filled out from reference TRBV7-3 and TRBJ2-5, the complete variable domain reads GAGVSQTPSNKVTEKGKYVELRCDPISGHTALYWYRQSLGQGPEFLIYFQGTGAADDSGLPNDRFFAVRPEGSVSTLKIQRTERGDSAVYLCASSLMGVGGGASSSQYFGPGTRLLVL.

The rearrangement uses TRBV4-1 and TRBJ2-7; TRBD2 matches 9 bases. The CDR3 covers 17 residues. The germline V gene has CDR1 MGHRA and CDR2 YSYEKL. Trimming took 1 base from V and 4 from J; bases not matched to a gene: 11. The DNA of the CDR3 is TGCGCCAGCAGCCAAGGGGTAGCGGGGGCGACCCATTACGAGCAGTACTTC. Its protein is CASSQGVAGATHYEQYF.

This clone was recorded a few times. The chain uses TRBV28 and TRBJ2-1; 9 nucleotides align to TRBD2. The CDR3 spans 15 residues. V lost 3 bases, J lost 6 bases, and 6 bases stayed unmatched. CDR1 and CDR2 (germline): MDHEN, SYDVKM. The CDR3 bases are TGTGCCAGCAGTTTGCTTAGCGGGAGCAGCAATGAGCAGTTCTTC. Encoded protein: CASSLLSGSSNEQFF.

The chain combines TRBV27 with TRBJ1-5; TRBD1 aligns across 7 bases. There are 14 residues in the CDR3. The V gene end was trimmed by 6 bases and the J gene end by 3 bases; junction bases not matched to a gene: 5. Per germline, CDR1 MNHEY and CDR2 SMNVEV (reference sequence). CDR3 amino acids: CASSHRGSNQPQHF. CDR3 in DNA: TGTGCCAGCAGCCACAGGGGTTCCAATCAGCCCCAGCATTTT.

This rearrangement joins TRBV5-4 to TRBJ2-7; TRBD2 matches 15 bases. CDR3 length: 17 amino acids. Germline V gene data show CDR1 as SGHNT and CDR2 as YYREEE (reference sequence). With V trimmed by 0 bases and J by 6 bases, 7 bases remained unmatched. The CDR3 protein is CASSLGWTSGGAAEQYF. For the CDR3, the DNA is TGTGCCAGCAGCTTGGGTTGGACTAGCGGGGGGGCCGCCGAGCAGTACTTC. Based on the CDR3 plus reference TRBV5-4 and TRBJ2-7, the full variable domain is ETGVTQSPTHLIKTRGQQVTLRCSSQSGHNTVSWYQQALGQGPQFIFQYYREEENGRGNFPPRFSGLQFPNYSSELNVNALELDDSALYLCASSLGWTSGGAAEQYFGPGTRLTVT.

This chain uses TRBV5-1 with TRBJ1-2; D gene uncertain. The germline V gene encodes CDR1 SGHRS and CDR2 YFSETQ. This CDR3 is 15 amino acids long. V dropped 0 bases and J dropped 0 bases, with 9 bases sitting between them. The CDR3 sequence is CASSLAQVPNYGYTF. CDR3 sequence (DNA): TGCGCCAGCAGCTTGGCCCAGGTACCTAACTATGGCTACACCTTC.

The CDR3 bases are TGTGCCAGCAGTTACTCTAGGGGAAACACTGAAGCTTTCTTT. It codes for CASSYSRGNTEAFF. The chain employs TRBV6-5 and TRBJ1-1; a possible D gene is TRBD1 (5 bases). From germline, CDR1 is MNHEY and CDR2 SVGAGI. V lost 0 bases and J 2 bases, leaving 7 bases between the germline ends. The CDR3 is 14 residues long.

This chain connects TRBV27 to TRBJ1-5; D is unresolved. Trimming took 1 base from V and 2 from J, leaving 9 bases between them. In germline, CDR1 is MNHEY, CDR2 SMNVEV (reference sequence). The CDR3 is 15 residues long. The CDR3 reads CASSLYSSRNQPQHF. The CDR3 DNA reads as TGTGCCAGCAGTTTATACAGTTCTCGCAATCAGCCCCAGCATTTT.

V and J are TRBV9 and TRBJ2-7; weak D call: TRBD1 (6 bases). Trimming stripped 0 bases from V and 5 bases from J, with 12 bases between. Per germline, CDR1 SGDLS and CDR2 YYNGEE. The CDR3 totals 14 residues. CDR3 sequence reads: CASSVGAGVNEQYF. The CDR3 DNA follows: TGTGCCAGCAGCGTAGGTGCAGGGGTGAACGAGCAGTACTTC.

The CDR3 sequence is CASSLVAQGMSGYTF. The CDR3 DNA sequence: TGTGCCAGCAGTTTAGTTGCGCAGGGTATGTCGGGCTACACCTTC. The chain has TRBV28 and TRBJ1-2, with D possibly matching TRBD1 (5 bases). This CDR3 has 15 amino acids. Germline CDR1 is MDHEN and CDR2 is SYDVKM. The V and J ends lost 2 bases and 8 bases respectively, with 18 bases between them.

The chain joins TRBV7-6 to TRBJ1-1; 8 positions agree with TRBD1. V trimming: 4 bases; J trimming: 2 bases; junction bases outside the gene matches: 12. The CDR3 spans 17 residues. Germline V lookup: CDR1 SGHVS, CDR2 FNYEAQ. Here the CDR3 reads CASSYTTGEGGNTEAFF. The DNA of the CDR3 is TGTGCCAGCAGCTATACGACAGGGGAAGGGGGCAACACTGAAGCTTTCTTT.

The rearrangement joins TRBV13 to TRBJ2-1, with 9 bases identical to TRBD1. J was trimmed by 8 bases and V by 5 bases; bases with no gene match: 7. Germline CDR1 PRHDT, CDR2 FYEKMQ (reference sequence). The CDR3 consists of 14 residues. The CDR3 is CASSMGQGFDEQFF. CDR3 nucleotide sequence: TGTGCCAGCAGCATGGGACAGGGATTCGATGAGCAGTTCTTC.

This chain links TRBV15 with TRBJ1-5; weak D call: TRBD1 (6 bases). Trimming took 0 bases from V and 3 from J, leaving 9 bases between them. From germline, CDR1 is LNHNV and CDR2 YYDKDF (reference sequence). This CDR3 spans 15 amino acids. The CDR3 DNA reads as TGTGCCACCAGCAGAGAAGGACAGTTCAATCAGCCCCAGCATTTT. Its protein product is CATSREGQFNQPQHF. The variable domain in full, with the rest retrieved from reference TRBV15 and TRBJ1-5, is DAMVIQNPRYQVTQFGKPVTLSCSQTLNHNVMYWYQQKSSQAPKLLFHYYDKDFNNEADTPDNFQSRRPNTSFCFLDIRSPGLGDTAMYLCATSREGQFNQPQHFGDGTRLSIL.

This chain connects TRBV4-2 to TRBJ2-7; 7 nucleotides align to TRBD1. CDR3 length equals 15 residues. The V gene's germline CDR1 is LGHNA and CDR2 YNFKEQ. V was pared by 1 base and J by 0 bases, with 3 bases of the junction left unmatched. CDR3 DNA sequence: TGTGCCAGCAGCCAAGGGGACAGCTTCTCCTACGAGCAGTACTTC. Protein product: CASSQGDSFSYEQYF.

This sequence joins TRBV7-2 and TRBJ2-5, with 8 positions matching TRBD2. V trimming: 8 bases; J trimming: 4 bases; junction bases outside the gene matches: 6. The germline V gene has CDR1 SGHTA and CDR2 FQGNSA. This CDR3 region has 13 residues. The CDR3 coding sequence is TGTGCCAGCCGCCCTGCGGGGGGAGAGACCCAGTACTTC. Translation gives CASRPAGGETQYF.

V gene TRBV19 combines with J gene TRBJ2-7; TRBD2 might be the D (5 bases). The CDR3 has 11 amino acids. V was shortened by 8 bases and J by 3 bases, with 8 bases between the two germline ends. Germline CDR1 LNHDA, CDR2 SQIVND (reference sequence). CDR3 coding DNA: TGTGCCAGTCGAGGGAACTACGAGCAGTACTTC. Protein sequence: CASRGNYEQYF.

This chain links TRBV27 with TRBJ2-1, with 8 bases that match TRBD1. Per the germline V gene, CDR1 is MNHEY and CDR2 is SMNVEV (reference sequence). The junction had 14 bases not matched to a gene; V was cut back by 8 bases and J by 8 bases. The CDR3 has 15 residues. The CDR3 here is CASGFIGQGAHEQFF. The CDR3 DNA reads TGTGCCAGCGGATTCATAGGGCAGGGGGCACATGAGCAGTTCTTC.

The V and J genes are TRBV5-8 and TRBJ2-7; no clear D gene. V was trimmed by 1 base and J by 7 bases, leaving 12 bases between them. There are 13 residues in the CDR3. CDR1 SGHTS and CDR2 YDEGEE come from the germline V gene. The CDR3 DNA follows: TGTGCCAGCAGCTTGCTGTCCCCCGGGGAGCAGTACTTC. It translates to CASSLLSPGEQYF.

The chain carries TRBV29-1 and TRBJ2-2, with 7 bases identical to TRBD1. CDR3 length equals 14 residues. Trimming at V came to 5 bases and at J to 2 bases, leaving 5 bases not matched to a gene. In germline, CDR1 is SQVTM, CDR2 ANQGSEA. The CDR3: CSVIWDSNTGELFF. The CDR3 DNA sequence: TGCAGCGTTATATGGGACAGTAACACCGGGGAGCTGTTTTTT.

The V gene is TRBV4-2, the J gene TRBJ2-5; 12 bases agree with TRBD1. The germline V gene encodes CDR1 LGHNA and CDR2 YNFKEQ. The CDR3 spans 15 residues. The V gene end was trimmed by 4 bases and the J gene end by 5 bases; junction bases not matched to a gene: 5. CDR3 nucleotides: TGTGCCAGCAGCCCGGGGACAGGGGGCGAGGAGACCCAGTACTTC. Translated: CASSPGTGGEETQYF.

This chain connects TRBV9 to TRBJ1-3; tentative D call: TRBD1 (5 bases). This CDR3 spans 15 amino acids. V lost 0 bases and J 1 base, leaving 8 bases between the germline ends. CDR1 is SGDLS, CDR2 YYNGEE, per germline. In DNA form, the CDR3 reads TGTGCCAGCAGCGTAGAGCGGGGGTCTGGAAACACCATATATTTT. This sequence encodes CASSVERGSGNTIYF.

The V and J genes are TRBV7-9 and TRBJ1-2, with D maybe TRBD1 (6 bases). CDR3 length: 14 residues. Germline V CDR1 and CDR2: SEHNR, FQNEAQ (reference sequence). Trimming cost V 1 base and J 4 bases, with 10 bases left between them. This CDR3 is CASSLDRAGYGYTF. CDR3 nucleotides: TGTGCCAGCAGCTTAGACAGGGCGGGCTATGGCTACACCTTC.

CDR3 in amino acids: CASSVATEGEQYF. The CDR3 DNA follows: TGTGCCAGCAGCGTAGCTACAGAGGGAGAGCAGTACTTC. The V gene is TRBV9, the J gene TRBJ2-7; maybe TRBD2 (5 bases). Trimming removed 0 bases at V and 7 bases at J, with 11 bases between. CDR1 is SGDLS and CDR2 is YYNGEE in the germline V gene. CDR3 size: 13 residues. The whole variable domain, filled in from reference TRBV9 and TRBJ2-7, reads DSGVTQTPKHLITATGQRVTLRCSPRSGDLSVYWYQQSLDQGLQFLIQYYNGEERAKGNILERFSAQQFPDLHSELNLSSLELGDSALYFCASSVATEGEQYFGPGTRLTVT.

This clone was observed a few times. The junction departs from germline at one end; a sequencing error may be responsible. The chain is built from TRBV27 and TRBJ1-5; 7 positions agree with TRBD1. The germline V gene has CDR1 MNHEY and CDR2 SMNVEV (reference sequence). The length of the CDR3 is 14 residues. CDR3 sequence (DNA): TGTGCCAGCAGTTTTGATAACAGGGGTCAGCCCCAGAATTTT. The encoded protein is CASSFDNRGQPQNF.